This TCR beta chain was documented in a study of blood T cell repertoires in COVID-19. Overall study context: From the United States, Italy and Spain came samples of acute and convalescent COVID-19.

Per the original methods: Counts of nucleated cells, estimated from reference gene primer amplification, were obtained. Method: immunoSEQ multiplex PCR; TCRdb's copy keeps in-frame clones and lacks some. The DNA was the basis for D and trimming; V, J and clone size are from that table. This sample has some 71,000 clones, with 90% found just once. Germline V gene data show CDR1 as SGHRS and CDR2 as YFSETQ. After removal of 0 bases from V and 0 bases from J, the junction contained 0 bases not matched to a gene. The CDR3 runs 14 residues. The sample holds one count of this clone. Sequenced input: peripheral blood. This sequence was found in a middle-aged man with acute or convalescent COVID-19. The gene calls are TRBV5-1 and TRBJ2-7; TRBD1 aligns across 7 bases. The CDR3 DNA follows: TGCGCCAGCAGCTTGGGGGACAGCTCCTACGAGCAGTACTTC. Protein: CASSLGDSSYEQYF.